This T cell receptor (beta chain) was recovered during a study of molecular identifiers for immune sequencing clone quantification. TCRdb re-called the PCR reads with MiXCR, one entry per CDR3 protein. The sample shows over 550,000 distinct CDR3 sequences, roughly 25% of them seen only once. Source material for naive CD8 libraries was about 19,000 to 1,100,000 sorted cells, with 10%, 30% or 50% RNA. Deletions cut 4 bases from V and 0 bases from J, with 10 bases between. The CDR3 contains 14 residues. The source of this sequence is a human donor in good health. Some libraries in this study had Jurkat cell RNA spiked in. The rearrangement links TRBV12-3 or TRBV12-4 to TRBJ2-7, with D perhaps assigned TRBD1 or TRBD2 (6 bases each). Sequenced sample: naive CD8+ T cells from blood, with Jurkat cell RNA spiked in. Subset: FACS-sorted CD8+CD4-CCR7+CD45RA+ naive T cells. The CDR3 nucleotides are TGTGCCAGCAGTTGGGGGGCTGACTCCTACGAGCAGTACTTC. Protein sequence: CASSWGADSYEQYF.